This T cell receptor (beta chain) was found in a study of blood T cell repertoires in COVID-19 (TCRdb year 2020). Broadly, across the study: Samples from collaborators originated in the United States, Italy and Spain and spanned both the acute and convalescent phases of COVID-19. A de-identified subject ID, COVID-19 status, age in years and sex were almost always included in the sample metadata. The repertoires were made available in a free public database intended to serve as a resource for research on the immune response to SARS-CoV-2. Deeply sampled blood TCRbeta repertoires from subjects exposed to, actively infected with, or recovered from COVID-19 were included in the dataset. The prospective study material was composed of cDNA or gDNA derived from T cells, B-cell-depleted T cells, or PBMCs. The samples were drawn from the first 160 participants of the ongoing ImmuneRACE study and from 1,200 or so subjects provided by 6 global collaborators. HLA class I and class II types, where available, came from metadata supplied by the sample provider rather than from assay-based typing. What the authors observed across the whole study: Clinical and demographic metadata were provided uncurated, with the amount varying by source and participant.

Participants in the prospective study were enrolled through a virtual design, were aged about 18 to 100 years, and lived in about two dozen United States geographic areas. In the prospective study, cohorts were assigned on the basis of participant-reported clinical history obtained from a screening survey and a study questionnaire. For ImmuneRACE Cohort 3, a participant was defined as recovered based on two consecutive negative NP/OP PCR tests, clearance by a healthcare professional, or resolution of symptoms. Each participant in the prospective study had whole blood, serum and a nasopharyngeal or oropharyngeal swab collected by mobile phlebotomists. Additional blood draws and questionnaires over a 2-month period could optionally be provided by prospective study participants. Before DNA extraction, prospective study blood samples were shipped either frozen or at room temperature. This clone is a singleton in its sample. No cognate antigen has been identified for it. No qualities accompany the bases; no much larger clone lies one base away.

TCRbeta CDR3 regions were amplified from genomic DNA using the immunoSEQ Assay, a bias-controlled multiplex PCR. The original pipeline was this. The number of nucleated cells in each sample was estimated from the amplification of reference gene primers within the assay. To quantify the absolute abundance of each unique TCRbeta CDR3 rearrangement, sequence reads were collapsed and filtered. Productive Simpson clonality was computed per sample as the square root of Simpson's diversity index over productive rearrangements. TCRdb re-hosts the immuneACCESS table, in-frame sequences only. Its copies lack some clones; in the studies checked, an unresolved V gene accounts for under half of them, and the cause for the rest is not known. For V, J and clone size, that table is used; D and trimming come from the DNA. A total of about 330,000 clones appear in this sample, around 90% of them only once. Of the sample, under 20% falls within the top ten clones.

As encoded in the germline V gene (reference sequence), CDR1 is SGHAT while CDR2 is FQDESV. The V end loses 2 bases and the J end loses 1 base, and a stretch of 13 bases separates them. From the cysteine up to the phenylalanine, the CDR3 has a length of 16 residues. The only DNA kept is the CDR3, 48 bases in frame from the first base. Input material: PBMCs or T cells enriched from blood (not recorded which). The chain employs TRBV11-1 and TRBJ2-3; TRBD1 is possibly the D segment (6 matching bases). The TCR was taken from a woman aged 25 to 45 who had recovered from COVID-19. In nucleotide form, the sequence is TGTGCCAGCAGCTTACAGGGGCGCCGAGGCACAGATACGCAGTATTTT. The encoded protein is CASSLQGRRGTDTQYF.